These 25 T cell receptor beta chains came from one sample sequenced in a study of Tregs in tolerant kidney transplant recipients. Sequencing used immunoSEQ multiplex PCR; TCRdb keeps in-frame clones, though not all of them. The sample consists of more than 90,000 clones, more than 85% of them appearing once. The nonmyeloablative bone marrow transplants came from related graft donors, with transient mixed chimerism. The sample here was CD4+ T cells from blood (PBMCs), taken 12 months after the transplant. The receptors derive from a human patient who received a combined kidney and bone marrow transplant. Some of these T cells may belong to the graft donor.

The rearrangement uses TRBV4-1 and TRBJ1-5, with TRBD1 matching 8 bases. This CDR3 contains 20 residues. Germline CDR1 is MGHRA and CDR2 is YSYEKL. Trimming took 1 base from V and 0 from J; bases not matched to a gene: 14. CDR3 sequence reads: CASSQAPLLWDRNSNQPQHF. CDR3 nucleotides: TGCGCCAGCAGCCAAGCACCCTTGTTATGGGACAGGAATAGCAATCAGCCCCAGCATTTT.

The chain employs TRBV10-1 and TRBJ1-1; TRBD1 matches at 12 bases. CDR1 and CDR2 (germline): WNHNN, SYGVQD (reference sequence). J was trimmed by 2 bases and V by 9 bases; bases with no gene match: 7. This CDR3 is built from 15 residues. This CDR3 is CARTGTGGKNTEAFF. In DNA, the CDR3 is TGCGCCAGGACCGGGACAGGGGGCAAAAACACTGAAGCTTTCTTT.

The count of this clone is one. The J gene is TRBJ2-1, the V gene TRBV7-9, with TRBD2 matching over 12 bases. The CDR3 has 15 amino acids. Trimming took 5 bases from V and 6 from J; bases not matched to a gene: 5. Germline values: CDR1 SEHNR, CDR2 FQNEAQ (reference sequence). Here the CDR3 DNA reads TGTGCCAGCAGCACCCAACTAGCGGGAGGCAATGAGCAGTTCTTC. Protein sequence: CASSTQLAGGNEQFF.

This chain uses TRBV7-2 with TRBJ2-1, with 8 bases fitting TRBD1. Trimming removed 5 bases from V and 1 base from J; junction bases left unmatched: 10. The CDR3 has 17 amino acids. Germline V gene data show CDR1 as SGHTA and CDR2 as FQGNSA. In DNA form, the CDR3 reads TGTGCCAGCAGCCCTCGGACAGGGCGTGTGTCCTACAATGAGCAGTTCTTC. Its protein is CASSPRTGRVSYNEQFF. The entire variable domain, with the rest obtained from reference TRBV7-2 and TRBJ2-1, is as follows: GAGVSQSPSNKVTEKGKDVELRCDPISGHTALYWYRQSLGQGLEFLIYFQGNSAPDKSGLPSDRFSAERTGGSVSTLTIQRTQQEDSAVYLCASSPRTGRVSYNEQFFGPGTRLTVL.

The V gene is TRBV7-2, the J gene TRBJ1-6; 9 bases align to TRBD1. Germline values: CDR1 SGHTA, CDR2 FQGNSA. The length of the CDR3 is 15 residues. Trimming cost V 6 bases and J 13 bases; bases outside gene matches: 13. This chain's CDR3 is CASSLTGTGIFPLHF. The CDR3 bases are TGTGCCAGCAGTCTAACCGGGACAGGGATTTTCCCCCTCCACTTT.

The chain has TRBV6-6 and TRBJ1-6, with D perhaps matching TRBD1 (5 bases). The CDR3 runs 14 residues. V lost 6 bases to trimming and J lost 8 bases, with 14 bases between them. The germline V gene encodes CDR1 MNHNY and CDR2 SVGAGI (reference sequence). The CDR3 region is CASSPGWGDSPLHF. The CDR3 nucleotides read TGTGCCAGCAGCCCCGGCTGGGGGGATTCACCCCTCCACTTT.

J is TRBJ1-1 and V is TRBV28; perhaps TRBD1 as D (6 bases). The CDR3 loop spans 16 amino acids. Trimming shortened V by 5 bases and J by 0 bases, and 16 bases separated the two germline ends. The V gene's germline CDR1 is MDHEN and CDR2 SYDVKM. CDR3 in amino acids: CASSPPGHYMNTEAFF. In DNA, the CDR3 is TGTGCCAGCAGTCCCCCGGGACACTACATGAACACTGAAGCTTTCTTT.

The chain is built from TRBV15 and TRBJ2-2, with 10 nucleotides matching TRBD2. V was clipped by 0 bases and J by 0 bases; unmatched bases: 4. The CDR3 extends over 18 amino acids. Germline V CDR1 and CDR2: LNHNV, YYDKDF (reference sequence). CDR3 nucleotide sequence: TGTGCCACCAGCAGAGATTTTAGCGGGAGGACGAACACCGGGGAGCTGTTTTTT. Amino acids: CATSRDFSGRTNTGELFF. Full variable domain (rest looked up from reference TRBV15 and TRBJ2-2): DAMVIQNPRYQVTQFGKPVTLSCSQTLNHNVMYWYQQKSSQAPKLLFHYYDKDFNNEADTPDNFQSRRPNTSFCFLDIRSPGLGDTAMYLCATSRDFSGRTNTGELFFGEGSRLTVL.

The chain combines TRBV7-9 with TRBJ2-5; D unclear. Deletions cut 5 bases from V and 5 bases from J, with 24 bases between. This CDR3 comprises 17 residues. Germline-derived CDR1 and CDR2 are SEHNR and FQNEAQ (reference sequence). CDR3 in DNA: TGTGCCAGCAGCCACAACAGAAGACACAGTCTTTGGGAGACCCAGTACTTC. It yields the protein CASSHNRRHSLWETQYF.

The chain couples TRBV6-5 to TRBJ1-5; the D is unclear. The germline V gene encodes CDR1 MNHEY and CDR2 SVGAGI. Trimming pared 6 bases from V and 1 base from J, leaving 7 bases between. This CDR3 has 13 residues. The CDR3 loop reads CASSPRSNQPQHF. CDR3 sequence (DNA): TGTGCCAGCAGCCCGAGAAGCAATCAGCCCCAGCATTTT.

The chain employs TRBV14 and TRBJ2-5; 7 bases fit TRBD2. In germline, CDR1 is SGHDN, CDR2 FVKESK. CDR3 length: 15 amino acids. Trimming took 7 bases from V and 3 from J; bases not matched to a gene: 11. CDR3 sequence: CASTAHCAGEETQYF. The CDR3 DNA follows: TGTGCCAGCACCGCCCACTGCGCGGGGGAAGAGACCCAGTACTTC.

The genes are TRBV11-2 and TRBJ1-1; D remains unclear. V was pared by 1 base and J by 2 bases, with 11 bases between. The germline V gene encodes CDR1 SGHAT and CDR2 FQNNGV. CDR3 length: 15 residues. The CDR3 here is CASSLGRNPNTEAFF. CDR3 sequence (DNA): TGTGCCAGCAGCTTAGGGAGGAACCCTAACACTGAAGCTTTCTTT.

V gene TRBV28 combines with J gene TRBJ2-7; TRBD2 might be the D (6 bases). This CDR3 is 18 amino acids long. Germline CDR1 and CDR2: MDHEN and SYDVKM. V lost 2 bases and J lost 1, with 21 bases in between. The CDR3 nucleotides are TGTGCCAGCAGTTTACAAAGGAGAGCGGGCTGGTTGTCCTACGAGCAGTACTTC. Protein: CASSLQRRAGWLSYEQYF.

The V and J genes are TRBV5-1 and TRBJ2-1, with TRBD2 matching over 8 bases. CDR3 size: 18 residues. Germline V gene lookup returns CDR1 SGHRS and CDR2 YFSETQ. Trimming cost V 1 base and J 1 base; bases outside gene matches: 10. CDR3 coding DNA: TGCGCCAGCAGCTTGAGGGGACCGGGACTAGGTTCCTACAATGAGCAGTTCTTC. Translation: CASSLRGPGLGSYNEQFF. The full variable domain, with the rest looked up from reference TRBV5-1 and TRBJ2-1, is KAGVTQTPRYLIKTRGQQVTLSCSPISGHRSVSWYQQTPGQGLQFLFEYFSETQRNKGNFPGRFSGRQFSNSRSEMNVSTLELGDSALYLCASSLRGPGLGSYNEQFFGPGTRLTVL.

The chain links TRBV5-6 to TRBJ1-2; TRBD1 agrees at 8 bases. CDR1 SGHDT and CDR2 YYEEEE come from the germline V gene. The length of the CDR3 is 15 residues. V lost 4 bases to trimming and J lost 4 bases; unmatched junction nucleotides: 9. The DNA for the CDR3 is TGTGCCAGCAGCCGCGGGGACAGGATCCTCTATGGCTACACCTTC. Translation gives CASSRGDRILYGYTF.

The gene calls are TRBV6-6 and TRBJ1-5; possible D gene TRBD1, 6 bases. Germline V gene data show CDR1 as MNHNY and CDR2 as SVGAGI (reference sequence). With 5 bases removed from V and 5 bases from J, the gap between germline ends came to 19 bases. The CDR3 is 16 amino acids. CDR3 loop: CASSRLGGGADQPQHF. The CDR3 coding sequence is TGTGCCAGCAGTCGACTGGGGGGGGGCGCGGATCAGCCCCAGCATTTT.

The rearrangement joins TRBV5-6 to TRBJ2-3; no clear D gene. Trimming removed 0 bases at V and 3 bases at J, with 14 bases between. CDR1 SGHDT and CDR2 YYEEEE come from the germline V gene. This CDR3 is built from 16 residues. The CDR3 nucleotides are TGTGCCAGCAGCTTGGCCGGTAGAGGTTGGACAGATACGCAGTATTTT. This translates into CASSLAGRGWTDTQYF.

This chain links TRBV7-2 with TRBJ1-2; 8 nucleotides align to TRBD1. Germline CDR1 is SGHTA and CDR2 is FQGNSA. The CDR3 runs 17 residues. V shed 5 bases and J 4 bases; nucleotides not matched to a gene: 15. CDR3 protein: CASSTGVGQGQVYGYTF. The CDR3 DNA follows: TGTGCCAGCAGCACAGGGGTCGGACAGGGACAGGTCTATGGCTACACCTTC.

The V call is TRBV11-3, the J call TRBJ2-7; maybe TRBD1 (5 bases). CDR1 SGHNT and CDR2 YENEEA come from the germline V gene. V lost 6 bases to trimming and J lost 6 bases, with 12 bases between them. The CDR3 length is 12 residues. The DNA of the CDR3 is TGTGCCAGCAGTCTCAGGGTTGGCGAGCAGTACTTC. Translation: CASSLRVGEQYF.

CDR3 region: CASSFGGPVHYEQYF. The DNA for the CDR3 is TGTGCCAGCAGTTTCGGGGGTCCTGTCCACTACGAGCAGTACTTC. The J gene is TRBJ2-7, the V gene TRBV5-6; D possibly corresponds to TRBD2 (6 bases). The CDR3 is made up of 15 amino acids. The germline CDR1 and CDR2 sequences are SGHDT and YYEEEE. V was trimmed by 5 bases and J by 3 bases, leaving 18 bases between them.

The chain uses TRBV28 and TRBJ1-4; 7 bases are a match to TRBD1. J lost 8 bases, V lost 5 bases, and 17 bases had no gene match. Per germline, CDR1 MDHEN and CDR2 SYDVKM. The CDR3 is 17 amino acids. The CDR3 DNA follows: TGTGCCAGCAGTATTTTCGCGGGAGGGGGCGCCAGGGAAAAACTGTTTTTT. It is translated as CASSIFAGGGAREKLFF.

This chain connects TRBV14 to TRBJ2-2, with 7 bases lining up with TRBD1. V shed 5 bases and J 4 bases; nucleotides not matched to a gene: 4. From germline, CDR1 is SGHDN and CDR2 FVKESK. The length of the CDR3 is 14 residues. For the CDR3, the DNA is TGTGCCAGCAGCACAGGGGTTGGCACCGGGGAGCTGTTTTTT. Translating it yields CASSTGVGTGELFF. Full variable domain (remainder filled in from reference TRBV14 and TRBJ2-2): EAGVTQFPSHSVIEKGQTVTLRCDPISGHDNLYWYRRVMGKEIKFLLHFVKESKQDESGMPNNRFLAERTGGTYSTLKVQPAELEDSGVYFCASSTGVGTGELFFGEGSRLTVL.

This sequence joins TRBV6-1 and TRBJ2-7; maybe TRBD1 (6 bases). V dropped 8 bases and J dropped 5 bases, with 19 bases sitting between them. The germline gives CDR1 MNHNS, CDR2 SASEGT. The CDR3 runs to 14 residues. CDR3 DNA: TGTGCCAGCCGAAATATTCAGGGGTTCCACGAGCAGTACTTC. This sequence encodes CASRNIQGFHEQYF.

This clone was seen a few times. Written as DNA, the CDR3 is TGTGCCAGCAGCTTAATGGGGCATGGTGAGCAGTTCTTC. As protein: CASSLMGHGEQFF. The chain combines TRBV7-3 with TRBJ2-1, with D possibly matching TRBD1 (5 bases). CDR3 size: 13 residues. Germline CDR1 SGHTA, CDR2 FQGTGA. Trimming left V 1 base short and J 9 bases short, with 10 bases between.

In DNA, the CDR3 is TGTGCCAGCAGCAGACAGGGAAGGGGCACCGGGGAGCTGTTTTTT. Protein: CASSRQGRGTGELFF. The chain carries TRBV6-1 and TRBJ2-2; 7 bases are shared with TRBD1. This CDR3 spans 15 amino acids. Germline V gene sequence: CDR1 MNHNS, CDR2 SASEGT. Trimming cost V 6 bases and J 4 bases; bases outside gene matches: 8.